This TCR beta chain was recorded in a study of T-cell memory formation after mild COVID-19. Findings of the study overall: Nothing confirmed that second-wave clones peaking on day 37 were specific for SARS-CoV-2. Later expanders leaned CD4+, whereas clones that contracted between day 15 and 85 were balanced CD4/CD8.

At least ten counts were recorded for this clonotype. Its antigen remains unidentified. With constant-segment primers, 5'RACE yielded cDNA libraries of TCR alpha and TCR beta that carried sample barcodes and UMIs. TCRdb recomputed calls from the 5' RACE reads with MiXCR, one row per CDR3 protein. In the table there are around 34,000 distinct CDR3 sequences, just under 8% of which are singletons. The CDR3 length is 14 residues. Trimming shortened V by 4 bases and J by 4 bases, and 10 bases separated the two germline ends. Germline values: CDR1 MGHRA, CDR2 YSYEKL. This rearrangement joins TRBV4-1 to TRBJ2-2; TRBD1 might be the D (6 bases). The sequencing input was PBMCs or a T cell subset sorted from them (not recorded which). The TCR comes from a man aged 18 to 29 who had mild COVID-19 (a few samples of this study predate the infection). Cell type and time point are not known. The CDR3 nucleotides are TGCGCCAGCAGCCTTCTAGGGGGCACCGGGGAGCTGTTTTTT. Amino acids: CASSLLGGTGELFF.